These 26 T cell receptor beta chains were all obtained from the same sample, sequenced in a study of T-cell reconstitution after alpha-beta-depleted transplantation in children. The TCRbeta library was prepared with unique molecular identifiers. Via MiXCR, TCRdb re-called the PCR reads, giving one row per CDR3 protein. Among a few hundred thousand distinct CDR3 sequences listed, approximately 30% were seen once. Source: PBMCs, taken before TCRalphabeta/CD19-depleted stem cell transplant. Source of these receptors: a boy under two years old with Wiskott-Aldrich syndrome, due to receive a stem cell transplant.

This rearrangement joins TRBV7-9 to TRBJ1-1; D not resolved. V gave up 0 bases and J gave up 13 bases, with 9 bases separating them. CDR1 is SEHNR and CDR2 is FQNEAQ in the germline V gene (reference sequence). The CDR3 sequence is 11 residues long. CDR3 in amino acids: CASSLAGMGFF. In DNA, the CDR3 is TGTGCCAGCAGCTTAGCGGGTATGGGTTTCTTT.

The chain joins TRBV20-1 to TRBJ1-3; TRBD1 aligns across 8 bases. J lost 0 bases, V lost 0 bases, and 10 bases had no gene match. The CDR3 spans 18 residues. Germline V gene data show CDR1 as DFQATT and CDR2 as SNEGSKA (reference sequence). CDR3 DNA sequence: TGCAGTGCTAGAGAGTCAGGGACAGGCCTCCTCTCTGGAAACACCATATATTTT. Its translation: CSARESGTGLLSGNTIYF.

The chain has TRBV5-1 and TRBJ2-3; D might be TRBD1 (6 bases). CDR3 length: 14 residues. Trimming took off 2 bases at V and 2 bases at J, with 9 bases between the two ends. Germline V CDR1 and CDR2: SGHRS, YFSETQ. Here the CDR3 DNA reads TGCGCCAGCAGCTTCGGACAGAACACAGATACGCAGTATTTT. Protein product: CASSFGQNTDTQYF.

A few counts support this clonotype. The rearrangement links TRBV4-1 to TRBJ2-5, with a weak D call TRBD2 (5 bases). V was shortened by 0 bases and J by 6 bases, with 11 bases between the two germline ends. Germline CDR1 is MGHRA and CDR2 is YSYEKL. This CDR3 is built from 14 residues. The CDR3 sequence is CASSQDEGAKTQYF. The CDR3 DNA follows: TGCGCCAGCAGCCAAGATGAGGGCGCTAAGACCCAGTACTTC.

The CDR3 DNA is TGCAGTGCTAGAGGAAGTTCCAGGCGGGGGCTAGCCTACGAGCAGTACTTC. Its protein product is CSARGSSRRGLAYEQYF. This chain uses TRBV20-1 with TRBJ2-7, with D possibly matching TRBD2 (7 bases). The V end lost 1 base, the J end lost 2 bases, and 21 bases lay between the germline ends. The CDR3 has 17 residues. Germline CDR1 and CDR2: DFQATT and SNEGSKA (reference sequence).

Details on this clonotype: The conserved phenylalanine or tryptophan is not found at the CDR3 terminus, so this likely reflects a read error. The CDR3 spells CASSLRTSEETQYY. CDR3 DNA sequence: TGTGCCAGCAGCTTAAGGACTAGCGAGGAGACCCAGTACTAC. This chain connects TRBV7-2 to TRBJ2-5; 9 nucleotides line up with TRBD2. The CDR3 runs 14 residues. The V gene end was trimmed by 2 bases and the J gene end by 5 bases; junction bases not matched to a gene: 3. Germline assignment: CDR1 SGHTA and CDR2 FQGNSA.

The V gene is TRBV12-3 or TRBV12-4, the J gene TRBJ1-2, with D tentatively TRBD1 (6 bases). V gave up 7 bases and J gave up 8 bases, with 23 bases separating them. The CDR3 consists of 15 residues. DNA for the CDR3: TGTGCCAGCATTATATTCCCGGGGGCGCTAGAGGGCTACACCTTC. Protein product: CASIIFPGALEGYTF.

This clonotype was counted a few times. The chain carries TRBV5-1 and TRBJ1-1, with a possible D match to TRBD1 (6 bases). From germline, CDR1 is SGHRS and CDR2 YFSETQ. V dropped 2 bases and J dropped 11 bases, with 19 bases sitting between them. The CDR3 totals 14 residues. CDR3 nucleotides: TGCGCCAGCAGCTTAGGGGGGGTTCAAGGAGGGGCTTTCTTT. The encoded protein is CASSLGGVQGGAFF. Full variable domain (outside the CDR3, taken from reference TRBV5-1 and TRBJ1-1): KAGVTQTPRYLIKTRGQQVTLSCSPISGHRSVSWYQQTPGQGLQFLFEYFSETQRNKGNFPGRFSGRQFSNSRSEMNVSTLELGDSALYLCASSLGGVQGGAFFGQGTRLTVV.

J is TRBJ2-7 and V is TRBV20-1; no clear D. The CDR3 is made up of 12 amino acids. V lost 3 bases to trimming and J lost 6 bases, with 12 bases between them. CDR1 and CDR2 (germline): DFQATT, SNEGSKA (reference sequence). In DNA, the CDR3 is TGCAGTGCTAGTTTACCCCAGTCCGAGCAGTACTTC. Residues: CSASLPQSEQYF.

V and J are TRBV14 and TRBJ2-3; the D is unclear. Germline assignment: CDR1 SGHDN and CDR2 FVKESK. CDR3 length: 12 amino acids. The V and J ends lost 0 bases and 7 bases respectively, with 5 bases between them. As DNA, the CDR3 is TGTGCCAGCAGCCAAGAGGGTTATACGCAGTATTTT. Its translation: CASSQEGYTQYF.

V and J are TRBV30 and TRBJ2-7; D gene ambiguous. V was trimmed by 0 bases and J by 0 bases, leaving 9 bases between them. This CDR3 is built from 14 residues. The germline V gene has CDR1 GTSNPN and CDR2 SVGIG (reference sequence). The CDR3 here is CAWSVAPSSYEQYF. CDR3 bases: TGTGCCTGGAGTGTTGCGCCGAGCTCCTACGAGCAGTACTTC.

This clonotype was observed a single time. The chain employs TRBV5-1 and TRBJ2-2, with TRBD1 identical over 7 bases. The CDR3 consists of 15 residues. The V gene end was trimmed by 10 bases and the J gene end by 4 bases; junction bases not matched to a gene: 13. Germline assignment: CDR1 SGHRS and CDR2 YFSETQ. This chain's CDR3 is CAGTAGTEGTGELFF. DNA for the CDR3: TGCGCCGGCACAGCCGGGACAGAGGGCACCGGGGAGCTGTTTTTT.

This clonotype was seen only a few times. The V call is TRBV5-1, the J call TRBJ2-1, with D possibly being TRBD2 (5 bases). Germline assignment: CDR1 SGHRS and CDR2 YFSETQ. Deletions cut 8 bases from V and 4 bases from J, with 16 bases between. CDR3 length equals 14 residues. Here the CDR3 DNA reads TGCGCCAGTGAAACGGGGAATTCTTACAATGAGCAGTTCTTC. It is translated as CASETGNSYNEQFF.

This clonotype was seen only a few times. This sequence joins TRBV5-1 and TRBJ2-7, with D tentatively TRBD1 (5 bases). Germline CDR1 and CDR2: SGHRS and YFSETQ. V dropped 4 bases and J dropped 6 bases, with 14 bases sitting between them. CDR3 size: 13 residues. The CDR3 is CASSARESGEQYF. The CDR3 DNA reads as TGCGCCAGCAGCGCCAGGGAATCGGGCGAGCAGTACTTC.

This clonotype was detected only a few times. The chain has TRBV20-1 and TRBJ2-5, with 10 bases identical to TRBD1. V shed 5 bases, J shed 1 base, and the junction held 4 bases outside the gene matches. Germline CDR1 is DFQATT and CDR2 is SNEGSKA (reference sequence). The CDR3 has 14 amino acids. The CDR3 DNA sequence: TGCAGTGCTGACGACAGGGGGCTCCAAGAGACCCAGTACTTC. Amino acid sequence: CSADDRGLQETQYF.

The rearrangement joins TRBV20-1 to TRBJ2-5, with D hard to call. The germline V gene has CDR1 DFQATT and CDR2 SNEGSKA (reference sequence). The CDR3 spans 13 residues. Trimming pared 3 bases from V and 9 bases from J, leaving 17 bases between. CDR3 in amino acids: CSASLGIGVSQYF. The CDR3 DNA follows: TGCAGTGCTAGTTTGGGGATTGGGGTGTCCCAGTACTTC.

This clonotype was counted a few times. The V gene is TRBV27, the J gene TRBJ2-3; 9 positions agree with TRBD2. Germline V gene lookup returns CDR1 MNHEY and CDR2 SMNVEV (reference sequence). Trimming removed 3 bases from V and 4 bases from J; junction bases left unmatched: 5. The CDR3 runs 15 residues. This CDR3 is CASSFWREGPDTQYF. CDR3 DNA sequence: TGTGCCAGCAGTTTTTGGCGGGAGGGCCCAGATACGCAGTATTTT.

This clonotype has just one count. The chain combines TRBV29-1 with TRBJ2-1, with TRBD1 identical over 9 bases. Germline trimming cut 6 bases from V and 6 bases from J; bases unmatched to any gene: 12. The CDR3 has 15 residues. Germline-derived CDR1 and CDR2 are SQVTM and ANQGSEA. CDR3 DNA sequence: TGCAGCGTCCCTCGACAGGGGGGTTGGGGCAATGAGCAGTTCTTC. Encoded protein: CSVPRQGGWGNEQFF.

This clonotype was observed a few times. This chain uses TRBV24-1 with TRBJ1-5; 9 bases fit TRBD1. Trimming removed 1 base from V and 0 bases from J; junction bases left unmatched: 6. The germline CDR1 and CDR2 sequences are KGHDR and SFDVKD. CDR3 length: 18 amino acids. CDR3 bases: TGTGCCACCAGTGATTTCCCCGGGACAGGGTATAGCAATCAGCCCCAGCATTTT. Translating gives CATSDFPGTGYSNQPQHF.

This chain connects TRBV5-1 to TRBJ2-1, with 11 bases fitting TRBD2. J lost 2 bases, V lost 0 bases, and 7 bases had no gene match. Germline CDR1 SGHRS, CDR2 YFSETQ. The CDR3 consists of 18 residues. The CDR3 nucleotides are TGCGCCAGCAGCTTGGTTGTGATAGCGGGAGGGCCCTACAATGAGCAGTTCTTC. Its protein product is CASSLVVIAGGPYNEQFF.

The chain joins TRBV7-3 to TRBJ2-1; D may be TRBD2 (6 bases). The CDR3 runs 17 residues. The V and J ends lost 2 bases and 0 bases respectively, with 14 bases between them. CDR1 is SGHTA, CDR2 FQGTGA, per germline. This chain's CDR3 is CASSLGRPGSSYNEQFF. CDR3 coding DNA: TGTGCCAGCAGCTTAGGCCGGCCCGGGAGCTCCTACAATGAGCAGTTCTTC.

This clonotype has only a few counts. An end of the junction does not agree with germline; a read error may underlie this. The chain couples TRBV20-1 to TRBJ2-3; 12 positions agree with TRBD1. Germline loops: CDR1 DFQATT, CDR2 SNEGSKA (reference sequence). CDR3 length equals 14 residues. This chain's CDR3 is CSSRGTGGPDTQYF. CDR3 bases: TGCAGTTCTAGGGGGACAGGGGGCCCAGATACGCAGTATTTT.

This clonotype was picked up many times. V gene TRBV5-1 combines with J gene TRBJ2-5; possibly TRBD2 for D (5 bases). The CDR3 is 12 amino acids. Trimming cost V 4 bases and J 5 bases, with 9 bases left between them. Looked up from germline, CDR1 is SGHRS and CDR2 is YFSETQ. The CDR3 region has the DNA TGCGCCAGCAGCCCGGACTTGGAGACCCAGTACTTC. It translates to CASSPDLETQYF.

This chain joins TRBV15 and TRBJ1-4, with 7 bases aligning to TRBD1. J was trimmed by 7 bases and V by 2 bases; bases with no gene match: 10. CDR3 length equals 16 residues. Germline-derived CDR1 and CDR2 are LNHNV and YYDKDF (reference sequence). The CDR3 region has the DNA TGTGCCACCAGCAGATCTGGACAGGCAAGGGGTGAAAAACTGTTTTTT. It translates to CATSRSGQARGEKLFF.

The rearrangement uses TRBV4-1 and TRBJ1-2, with D unclear. CDR3 size: 14 residues. The germline V gene encodes CDR1 MGHRA and CDR2 YSYEKL. Trimming shortened V by 4 bases and J by 3 bases, and 12 bases separated the two germline ends. DNA for the CDR3: TGCGCCAGCAGCCCAACAGACGGTCACTATGGCTACACCTTC. Residues: CASSPTDGHYGYTF.

This clonotype was seen only a few times. The chain couples TRBV5-1 to TRBJ2-3; 7 bases fit TRBD2. CDR3 length equals 18 residues. Germline V lookup: CDR1 SGHRS, CDR2 YFSETQ. The junction had 14 bases not matched to a gene; V was cut back by 4 bases and J by 0 bases. The CDR3 loop is CASSPFGTGGPSTDTQYF. In DNA, the CDR3 is TGCGCCAGCAGCCCCTTCGGGACGGGGGGTCCGAGCACAGATACGCAGTATTTT.